The 23 T cell receptor beta chains presented below share a single source sample, sequenced in a study of blood T cell repertoires in COVID-19 (dated by TCRdb to between 2020 and 2021). Libraries were prepared through the immunoSEQ multiplex PCR assay. TCRdb mirrors the immuneACCESS table, restricted to in-frame sequences. Some clones are absent from its copies; in checked studies, under half trace to an unresolved V gene, and the reason for the others is unknown. The sample table shows about 140,000 clones, and roughly nine tenths are seen once. The ten largest make up 5% to 6% of the sample. Sequencing was carried out using peripheral blood. These receptors all stem from a human donor in a cohort sampled during active COVID-19.

The chain uses TRBV19 and TRBJ2-5; 9 nucleotides align to TRBD2. The CDR3 totals 13 residues. V gave up 5 bases and J gave up 5 bases; unmatched junction bases: 3. Looked up from germline, CDR1 is LNHDA and CDR2 is SQIVND (reference sequence). CDR3 sequence (DNA): TGTGCCAGTAGTTTTGCGGGAGGGGAGACCCAGTACTTC. This translates into CASSFAGGETQYF.

The chain carries TRBV12-3 or TRBV12-4 and TRBJ1-2; no reliable D call. V lost 4 bases to trimming and J lost 2 bases, with 8 bases between them. This CDR3 region has 13 residues. This chain's CDR3 is CASSSGGNYGYTF. CDR3 coding DNA: TGTGCCAGCAGTTCGGGCGGGAACTATGGCTACACCTTC.

A remark on this clone: The sample has other DNA sequences that encode this CDR3 too. The rearrangement joins TRBV7-2 to TRBJ2-1; D possibly corresponds to TRBD1 (6 bases). V was trimmed by 3 bases and J by 7 bases, leaving 10 bases between them. This CDR3 region has 13 residues. Germline values: CDR1 SGHTA, CDR2 FQGNSA. The CDR3 spells CASSLNRVNEQFF. The DNA of the CDR3 is TGTGCCAGCAGCTTGAACAGGGTAAATGAGCAGTTCTTC.

This chain connects TRBV11-2 to TRBJ1-5; maybe TRBD1 (5 bases). CDR1 and CDR2 from the germline V gene are SGHAT and FQNNGV. CDR3 length: 14 amino acids. V was trimmed by 2 bases and J by 7 bases, leaving 12 bases between them. The CDR3 bases are TGTGCCAGCAGCTTAAACGCAGGGCAACAGCCCCAGCATTTT. This sequence encodes CASSLNAGQQPQHF.

The J gene is TRBJ2-1, the V gene TRBV24-1; 9 bases line up with TRBD2. V gave up 0 bases and J gave up 0 bases; unmatched junction bases: 5. The CDR3 covers 18 residues. Germline V gene data show CDR1 as KGHDR and CDR2 as SFDVKD. The CDR3 is CATSDLQVAGDSYNEQFF. The CDR3 DNA is TGTGCCACCAGTGATTTGCAAGTAGCGGGAGACTCCTACAATGAGCAGTTCTTC.

J is TRBJ2-7 and V is TRBV21-1; the table gives TRBD1 as D, unverified against the DNA. TRBV21-1 is recorded as a pseudogene. This CDR3 contains 14 residues. CDR3: CASSKDAGAYEQYF. CDR3 bases: TGTGCCAGCAGCAAAGATGCAGGCGCCTACGAGCAGTACTTC.

The chain carries TRBV10-3 and TRBJ2-7, with TRBD2 identical over 12 bases. The trim removed 6 bases at V and 3 bases at J, leaving 6 bases unmatched. This CDR3 is 15 amino acids long. Germline V gene data show CDR1 as ENHRY and CDR2 as SYGVKD. In nucleotides, the CDR3 is TGTGCCATCAGCGACCTAGCGGGAGGGGGCTACGAGCAGTACTTC. Translated, it gives CAISDLAGGGYEQYF.

V is TRBV5-1 and J is TRBJ2-7; 11 positions agree with TRBD1. From germline, CDR1 is SGHRS and CDR2 YFSETQ. CDR3 length equals 14 residues. V shed 3 bases, J shed 2 bases, and the junction held 1 base outside the gene matches. CDR3 sequence reads: CASSSGQGAYEQYF. The CDR3 coding sequence is TGCGCCAGCAGCTCGGGACAGGGGGCCTACGAGCAGTACTTC.

This rearrangement joins TRBV29-1 to TRBJ2-7; no firm D call. The V end lost 5 bases, the J end lost 2 bases, and 13 bases lay between the germline ends. Germline CDR1 and CDR2: SQVTM and ANQGSEA. This CDR3 contains 13 residues. The CDR3 nucleotides are TGCAGCGTTTTTCTCGGCGGAACCTACGAGCAGTACTTC. This translates into CSVFLGGTYEQYF.

The chain recombines TRBV5-4 with TRBJ1-1; D is perhaps TRBD1 (6 bases). The CDR3 is 15 amino acids. In germline, CDR1 is SGHNT, CDR2 YYREEE (reference sequence). V was pared by 4 bases and J by 4 bases, with 17 bases between. For the CDR3, the DNA is TGTGCCAGCAGCCAGAACAGAGGGGGGGGCACTGAAGCTTTCTTT. Residues: CASSQNRGGGTEAFF.

The chain has TRBV3-1 (or the pseudogene TRBV3-2) and TRBJ2-7; the match to TRBD2 covers 8 bases. Germline V gives CDR1 LGHDT, CDR2 YNNKEL (reference sequence). Germline trimming cut 5 bases from V and 4 bases from J; bases unmatched to any gene: 10. The CDR3 runs to 15 residues. The CDR3 nucleotides are TGTGCCAGCAGCTTGGGACTAGTTGGTAGGTACGAGCAGTACTTC. This translates into CASSLGLVGRYEQYF.

CDR3 region: CASSLEGAGGRGEQYF. CDR3 sequence (DNA): TGTGCCAGCAGTTTGGAGGGAGCGGGTGGGAGAGGGGAGCAGTACTTC. The genes are TRBV28 and TRBJ2-7, with a possible D match to TRBD2 (6 bases). Per the germline V gene, CDR1 is MDHEN and CDR2 is SYDVKM. The CDR3 runs to 16 residues. Between the trimmed V and J ends, which lost 3 bases and 7 bases, there was a span of 22 bases.

The chain carries TRBV23-1 and TRBJ1-5; 7 positions match TRBD1. TRBV23-1 is labeled an ORF, and its function is uncertain. V lost 4 bases, J lost 15 bases, and 30 bases stayed unmatched. There are 19 residues in the CDR3. CDR3 in DNA: TGCGCCAGCAGTCGAGGGACAGCCAACCGAACCGAAACCCCATGCAATTGGCATTTT. Amino acid sequence: CASSRGTANRTETPCNWHF.

The J gene is TRBJ1-6, the V gene TRBV19, with D possibly being TRBD1 (6 bases). With 6 bases removed from V and 7 bases from J, the gap between germline ends came to 19 bases. Germline lookup yields CDR1 LNHDA and CDR2 SQIVND (reference sequence). The CDR3 totals 16 residues. For the CDR3, the DNA is TGTGCCAGTAGCCCTAAAGTCGGACAGCTGAATTCACCCCTCCACTTT. This codes for CASSPKVGQLNSPLHF.

The gene calls are TRBV5-1 and TRBJ1-3, with D perhaps TRBD1 (5 bases). CDR3 size: 17 residues. Germline loops: CDR1 SGHRS, CDR2 YFSETQ. V gave up 2 bases and J gave up 0 bases, with 15 bases separating them. CDR3 bases: TGCGCCAGCAGCTTAACCTCAACAGGTGTCTCTGGAAACACCATATATTTT. It encodes CASSLTSTGVSGNTIYF.

The chain combines TRBV2 with TRBJ2-7; 9 bases fit TRBD1. The CDR3 length is 12 residues. With 10 bases clipped from V and 3 bases from J, the junction kept 4 bases outside the gene matches. Germline loops: CDR1 SNHLY, CDR2 FYNNEI. The CDR3 region has the DNA TGTGCCATATGGGACAGGGACTACGAGCAGTACTTC. The encoded protein is CAIWDRDYEQYF. The full variable domain, in which reference TRBV2 and TRBJ2-7 provide the parts outside the CDR3, is EPEVTQTPSHQVTQMGQEVILRCVPISNHLYFYWYRQILGQKVEFLVSFYNNEISEKSEIFDDQFSVERPDGSNFTLKIRSTKLEDSAMYFCAIWDRDYEQYFGPGTRLTVT.

The chain links TRBV6-5 to TRBJ1-1; 9 bases align to TRBD1. The CDR3 totals 14 residues. Germline trimming cut 5 bases from V and 7 bases from J; bases unmatched to any gene: 8. CDR1 is MNHEY and CDR2 is SVGAGI in the germline V gene. The CDR3 sequence: CASSPRTGAFEAFF. The DNA for the CDR3 is TGTGCCAGCAGTCCTCGGACAGGGGCCTTTGAAGCTTTCTTT.

The genes are TRBV6-5 and TRBJ2-7; no firm D call. Trimming shortened V by 2 bases and J by 4 bases, and 12 bases separated the two germline ends. This CDR3 region has 14 residues. Germline CDR1 is MNHEY and CDR2 is SVGAGI. The CDR3 DNA sequence: TGTGCCAGCAGTTACGCCGGTGTATCGTACGAGCAGTACTTC. Translated, it gives CASSYAGVSYEQYF.

The rearrangement joins TRBV3-1 (or the pseudogene TRBV3-2) to TRBJ1-1; D is unclear. This CDR3 has 12 amino acids. CDR1 LGHDT and CDR2 YNNKEL come from the germline V gene (reference sequence). V dropped 3 bases and J dropped 5 bases, with 7 bases sitting between them. CDR3 nucleotide sequence: TGTGCCAGCAGCCAGCGGGAGACTGAAGCTTTCTTT. It translates to CASSQRETEAFF.

By share, this clone counts as medium-sized. The chain links TRBV11-3 to TRBJ2-7; the D is unclear. V lost 3 bases, J lost 2 bases, and 11 bases lay in between. The germline V gene has CDR1 SGHNT and CDR2 YENEEA. CDR3 length equals 14 residues. The CDR3, as DNA: TGTGCCAGCAGCTTTAGTACGGGTACCTACGAGCAGTACTTC. Residues: CASSFSTGTYEQYF.

The chain couples TRBV6-5 to TRBJ1-2; 7 bases align to TRBD1. The ends lost 0 bases at V and 2 bases at J; junction bases unmatched: 0. Germline CDR1 and CDR2: MNHEY and SVGAGI. This CDR3 has 14 amino acids. Written as DNA, the CDR3 is TGTGCCAGCAGTTACTCGACAGGGAACTATGGCTACACCTTC. Its protein product is CASSYSTGNYGYTF.

The chain has TRBV7-8 and TRBJ1-1; TRBD1 matches 7 bases. Looked up from germline, CDR1 is SGHVS and CDR2 is FQNEAQ. This CDR3 is 15 amino acids long. V gave up 5 bases and J gave up 0 bases; unmatched junction bases: 6. The CDR3 here is CASSGRGFMNTEAFF. CDR3 nucleotides: TGTGCCAGCAGCGGCAGGGGGTTCATGAACACTGAAGCTTTCTTT.

For the CDR3, the DNA is TGTGCCAGCAGTTTATGGCCCGGGGAGCTGTTTTTT. It yields the protein CASSLWPGELFF. This sequence joins TRBV27 and TRBJ2-2; the D is unclear. V was cut by 1 base and J by 6 bases, with 3 bases left in between. The germline gives CDR1 MNHEY, CDR2 SMNVEV (reference sequence). The CDR3 sequence is 12 residues long.